Shown below are 23 T cell receptor beta chains from a single sample sequenced in a study of PD-1 blockade in classical Hodgkin lymphoma. Some clones are missing from TCRdb's copy, which holds only in-frame ones; the method was immunoSEQ multiplex PCR. The sample consists of roughly 28,000 clones, roughly 70% of them appearing once. Every patient relapsed after autologous stem cell transplantation, and brentuximab vedotin exposure varied. Specimen: peripheral blood mononuclear cells (PBMCs), collected before the second cycle of nivolumab. These receptors came from a human donor with classical Hodgkin lymphoma.

The chain combines TRBV6-5 with TRBJ1-2; weak D call: TRBD1 (5 bases). Trimming stripped 6 bases from V and 3 bases from J, with 14 bases between. The CDR3 sequence is 14 residues long. Germline CDR1 MNHEY, CDR2 SVGAGI. Here the CDR3 reads CASRRGVLDYGYTF. Written as DNA, the CDR3 is TGTGCCAGCAGGCGGGGGGTTTTGGACTATGGCTACACCTTC.

This clone occurred once. The chain joins TRBV5-1 to TRBJ2-3, with 9 bases matching TRBD2. With V trimmed by 3 bases and J by 2 bases, 1 base remained unmatched. The CDR3 has 14 residues. The germline V gene has CDR1 SGHRS and CDR2 YFSETQ. The CDR3 DNA reads TGCGCCAGCAGCTCTAGCGGGATCACAGATACGCAGTATTTT. Its translation is CASSSSGITDTQYF.

The chain employs TRBV19 and TRBJ1-2, with D perhaps TRBD1 (5 bases). The CDR3 spans 12 residues. Germline V CDR1 and CDR2: LNHDA, SQIVND (reference sequence). The ends were cut back, 5 bases at V and 7 bases at J, with 11 bases in the middle. DNA of the CDR3: TGTGCCAGTAGTCTCCAGGGCAGTGGCTACACCTTC. It specifies CASSLQGSGYTF.

J is TRBJ2-1 and V is TRBV7-9; D is tentatively TRBD1 or TRBD2 (6 bases each). Germline V CDR1 and CDR2: SEHNR, FQNEAQ (reference sequence). The CDR3 totals 16 residues. The V gene lost 3 bases and the J gene lost 4 bases, with 16 bases spanning the gap. CDR3 in DNA: TGTGCCAGCAGCTTGTTGGGGGGCCCAAGGTACAATGAGCAGTTCTTC. It encodes CASSLLGGPRYNEQFF.

This chain connects TRBV4-1 to TRBJ1-2; tentatively, D is TRBD1 (5 bases). Germline V gene data show CDR1 as MGHRA and CDR2 as YSYEKL. This CDR3 has 14 amino acids. V was clipped by 2 bases and J by 0 bases, with 7 bases between them. The DNA for the CDR3 is TGCGCCAGCAGCCAACTCAGGGCTAACTATGGCTACACCTTC. It encodes CASSQLRANYGYTF.

This clone was found a few times. The chain uses TRBV7-9 and TRBJ2-3, with D possibly called TRBD1 or TRBD2 (6 bases each). Trimming removed 1 base from V and 6 bases from J, with 20 bases in between. The CDR3 loop spans 17 amino acids. Germline V lookup: CDR1 SEHNR, CDR2 FQNEAQ (reference sequence). This CDR3 is CASSLGGLAKDGDTQYF. CDR3 nucleotide sequence: TGTGCCAGCAGCTTAGGGGGGCTAGCGAAGGATGGGGATACGCAGTATTTT. Full variable domain (rest looked up from reference TRBV7-9 and TRBJ2-3): DTGVSQNPRHKITKRGQNVTFRCDPISEHNRLYWYRQTLGQGPEFLTYFQNEAQLEKSRLLSDRFSAERPKGSFSTLEIQRTEQGDSAMYLCASSLGGLAKDGDTQYFGPGTRLTVL.

The chain carries TRBV28 and TRBJ2-5; TRBD1 is a possible D gene (5 bases). The V gene lost 5 bases and the J gene lost 0 bases, with 28 bases spanning the gap. The CDR3 is made up of 20 amino acids. Germline V gene data show CDR1 as MDHEN and CDR2 as SYDVKM. The CDR3 reads CASSLHLRSQGQRYQETQYF. The CDR3 DNA follows: TGTGCCAGCAGTCTGCACCTCAGGTCTCAAGGACAAAGATACCAAGAGACCCAGTACTTC.

The chain couples TRBV14 to TRBJ2-7; TRBD2 might be the D (7 bases). With 5 bases removed from V and 1 base from J, the gap between germline ends came to 18 bases. CDR3 size: 16 residues. CDR1 and CDR2 from the germline V gene are SGHDN and FVKESK. The CDR3 coding sequence is TGTGCCAGCAGCGCAGGGGCGGGGGCGATTTCCTACGAGCAGTACTTC. It yields the protein CASSAGAGAISYEQYF.

This chain connects TRBV7-2 to TRBJ2-1; 10 positions agree with TRBD2. Germline CDR1 SGHTA, CDR2 FQGNSA. The CDR3 is 18 amino acids. J lost 2 bases, V lost 4 bases, and 11 bases had no gene match. The CDR3 here is CASSSRKAGGPPYNEQFF. In DNA form, the CDR3 reads TGTGCCAGCAGCTCGAGGAAAGCGGGGGGGCCACCCTACAATGAGCAGTTCTTC.

Only one count was recorded for this clone. The V call is TRBV7-9, the J call TRBJ2-1, with TRBD1 identical over 7 bases. V shed 2 bases and J 3 bases; nucleotides not matched to a gene: 1. The CDR3 has 14 residues. Germline lookup yields CDR1 SEHNR and CDR2 FQNEAQ (reference sequence). In DNA form, the CDR3 reads TGTGCCAGCAGCTTACGACAGGGCTACAATGAGCAGTTCTTC. This gives the protein CASSLRQGYNEQFF.

This chain connects TRBV7-2 to TRBJ1-2, with 7 bases lining up with TRBD1. J was trimmed by 4 bases and V by 5 bases; bases with no gene match: 10. The CDR3 sequence is 15 residues long. Germline-derived CDR1 and CDR2 are SGHTA and FQGNSA. The DNA for the CDR3 is TGTGCCAGCAGCCCCAGACAGGGAGCACGCTATGGCTACACCTTC. Translation gives CASSPRQGARYGYTF.

The chain uses TRBV5-1 and TRBJ2-3, with 8 bases aligning to TRBD2. Per the germline V gene, CDR1 is SGHRS and CDR2 is YFSETQ. Germline trimming cut 6 bases from V and 0 bases from J; bases unmatched to any gene: 15. The CDR3 is 18 residues long. DNA for the CDR3: TGCGCCAGCAAGTTGGCGGGGGGACTCCGTACTAGCACAGATACGCAGTATTTT. This translates into CASKLAGGLRTSTDTQYF. Using reference TRBV5-1 and TRBJ2-3 for the parts outside the CDR3, the full variable domain is KAGVTQTPRYLIKTRGQQVTLSCSPISGHRSVSWYQQTPGQGLQFLFEYFSETQRNKGNFPGRFSGRQFSNSRSEMNVSTLELGDSALYLCASKLAGGLRTSTDTQYFGPGTRLTVL.

The V call is TRBV19, the J call TRBJ1-2; no definite D call. The CDR3 consists of 14 residues. Looked up from germline, CDR1 is LNHDA and CDR2 is SQIVND (reference sequence). With 3 bases removed from V and 2 bases from J, the gap between germline ends came to 10 bases. The CDR3 sequence is CASSMRAANYGYTF. The DNA of the CDR3 is TGTGCCAGTAGTATGCGGGCGGCCAACTATGGCTACACCTTC.

This clone was observed a handful of times. The chain uses TRBV4-3 and TRBJ1-5; 9 nucleotides agree with TRBD1. This CDR3 spans 15 amino acids. From germline, CDR1 is LGHNA and CDR2 YSLEER. The V gene end was trimmed by 0 bases and the J gene end by 6 bases; junction bases not matched to a gene: 3. CDR3 sequence (DNA): TGCGCCAGCAGCCAAGACTCGACAGGGGGTCAGCCCCAGCATTTT. This encodes CASSQDSTGGQPQHF.

The chain joins TRBV5-1 to TRBJ1-1, with 8 bases that match TRBD1. CDR1 SGHRS and CDR2 YFSETQ come from the germline V gene. V was pared by 1 base and J by 1 base, with 9 bases of the junction left unmatched. The CDR3 runs 17 residues. The CDR3 DNA follows: TGCGCCAGCAGCTTGAGGGCAGGGGGCGCGGGGAACACTGAAGCTTTCTTT. Amino acids: CASSLRAGGAGNTEAFF.

The rearrangement uses TRBV6-1 and TRBJ2-5; TRBD2 is a possible D gene (7 bases). The CDR3 runs to 15 residues. Between the trimmed V and J ends, which lost 4 bases and 2 bases, there was a span of 14 bases. CDR1 is MNHNS and CDR2 is SASEGT in the germline V gene. Here the CDR3 DNA reads TGTGCCAGCAGTGTAGGGGGGGCAAGACAAGAGACCCAGTACTTC. It yields the protein CASSVGGARQETQYF.

J is TRBJ2-7 and V is TRBV5-4; TRBD1 agrees at 9 bases. Germline V lookup: CDR1 SGHNT, CDR2 YYREEE (reference sequence). The CDR3 sequence is 15 residues long. With 4 bases clipped from V and 8 bases from J, the junction kept 13 bases outside the gene matches. CDR3 loop: CASSPAGTGPQQQYF. CDR3 DNA sequence: TGTGCCAGCAGCCCGGCCGGGACAGGGCCTCAACAGCAGTACTTC.

The rearrangement joins TRBV27 to TRBJ2-1; the match to TRBD1 covers 7 bases. V lost 7 bases, J lost 4 bases, and 4 bases stayed unmatched. CDR3 length: 13 amino acids. In germline, CDR1 is MNHEY, CDR2 SMNVEV (reference sequence). The CDR3 spells CASKGTVYNEQFF. The CDR3 DNA sequence: TGTGCCAGCAAAGGGACAGTTTACAATGAGCAGTTCTTC.

The chain uses TRBV5-6 and TRBJ2-1; 8 bases match TRBD1. Germline trimming cut 2 bases from V and 4 bases from J; bases unmatched to any gene: 5. The germline CDR1 and CDR2 sequences are SGHDT and YYEEEE. The CDR3 contains 15 residues. CDR3 protein: CASSFRDRLYNEQFF. In DNA form, the CDR3 reads TGTGCCAGCAGCTTCCGGGACAGGCTATACAATGAGCAGTTCTTC.

This sequence joins TRBV4-3 and TRBJ2-1; D may match TRBD1 or TRBD2 (5 bases each). This CDR3 is 15 amino acids long. Per germline, CDR1 LGHNA and CDR2 YSLEER. The ends were cut back, 2 bases at V and 9 bases at J, with 17 bases in the middle. CDR3 amino acids: CASSQYTGARGEQFF. CDR3 nucleotides: TGCGCCAGCAGCCAATATACCGGGGCAAGAGGTGAGCAGTTCTTC.

Regarding this clone: Other DNA sequences in this sample translate to the same CDR3. The chain carries TRBV30 and TRBJ1-5; D is uncertain. The germline gives CDR1 GTSNPN, CDR2 SVGIG (reference sequence). Trimming took 1 base from V and 5 from J, leaving 9 bases between them. The CDR3 length is 13 residues. The CDR3 sequence: CAWSGGNDQPQHF. DNA for the CDR3: TGTGCCTGGAGTGGGGGTAACGATCAGCCCCAGCATTTT.

This sequence joins TRBV6-5 and TRBJ2-2; weak D call: TRBD2 (6 bases). CDR3 size: 15 residues. V lost 5 bases and J 5 bases, leaving 15 bases between the germline ends. Germline V gives CDR1 MNHEY, CDR2 SVGAGI. This CDR3 is CASSLLAVGTGELFF. The CDR3, as DNA: TGTGCCAGCAGTCTACTAGCAGTGGGGACCGGGGAGCTGTTTTTT.

The chain employs TRBV29-1 and TRBJ2-5; D unresolved. This CDR3 contains 15 residues. CDR1 SQVTM and CDR2 ANQGSEA come from the germline V gene. Between the trimmed V and J ends, which lost 6 bases and 4 bases, there was a span of 21 bases. The CDR3 DNA follows: TGCAGCGTCCTCGGAACGGTAAAGGCCATAGAGACCCAGTACTTC. As protein: CSVLGTVKAIETQYF.